The present entry profiles one T cell receptor (beta chain) with its context. V dropped 4 bases and J dropped 11 bases, with 25 bases sitting between them. The length of the CDR3 is 16 residues. This sample was included in a study of CD8 T cells in Susac syndrome. Purification of the CD8+ and CD4+ T cells relied on negative isolation, and TEMRA cells underwent FACS enrichment. Random hexamers served to reverse transcribe roughly 0.45 to 1 ug RNA. Across 54 Vbeta and 13 Jbeta, immunoSEQ multiplex PCR amplified TCR beta CDR3. Via MiXCR, TCRdb re-called the immunoSEQ multiplex PCR reads, giving one row per CDR3 protein. In the table there are fewer than 350,000 distinct CDR3 sequences, around 90% of which are singletons.

The sequence was obtained from a human donor with multiple sclerosis. Material for sequencing was CD4+ T cells from PBMCs. The chain uses TRBV12-3 or TRBV12-4 and TRBJ2-3; D is perhaps TRBD1 or TRBD2 (6 bases each). The CDR3 sequence is CASSSRGSGAIGKQYF. Written as DNA, the CDR3 is TGTGCCAGCAGTTCGAGAGGGTCGGGGGCGATCGGAAAGCAGTATTTT.